The T cell receptor (beta chain) under discussion was sequenced for a study of early T cells in non-severe SARS-CoV-2 infection. Study-wide context: Sequenced bulk RNA came from whole blood that was unsorted, and chains were unpaired.

Unique molecular identifiers were affixed to single, distinct cDNA molecules. TCRdb passed the 5' RACE reads through MiXCR, listing each CDR3 protein once. The sample includes 100,000 to 120,000 distinct CDR3 sequences, around 10% of them seen just once. Findings of the study overall: Private and CD4 specificities were missed by VDJdb matching, skewed to anti-spike CD8.

As for this clonotype: The antigen remains undetermined. An end of the junction does not agree with germline; a read error may underlie this.

The CDR3 contains 11 residues. Germline CDR1 and CDR2: GTSNPN and SVGIG (reference sequence). This clonotype was obtained from an adult who was a healthcare worker with PCR-confirmed SARS-CoV-2 infection or an uninfected control (not recorded which). This chain connects TRBV30 to TRBJ1-1; D not resolved. The sample was whole blood. The DNA for the CDR3 is TGTGCCTGGGATCAAATCACCGAAGCTTCCTTT. This sequence encodes CAWDQITEASF.